These 20 T cell receptor beta chains share one sample of origin, sequenced in a study of T cell responses to AZD1222 COVID-19 vaccine. Profiling relied on immunoSEQ multiplex PCR, and the TCRdb table lists in-frame clones only, not all of them. Of over 70,000 clones in the sample, over 75% are singletons; the top ten hold 5.8%. Sequences were derived from peripheral blood, sampled on day 0 of AZD1222 vaccination. These receptors were obtained from an adult in good health.

CDR3 nucleotides: TGTGCCAGCGCGAGGAGGCTTAGTACGGAGACCCAGTACTTC. This sequence encodes CASARRLSTETQYF. The J gene is TRBJ2-5, the V gene TRBV7-2; the D gene is possibly TRBD2 (5 bases). CDR1 and CDR2 (germline): SGHTA, FQGNSA. Trimming took off 8 bases at V and 5 bases at J, with 18 bases between the two ends. This CDR3 comprises 14 residues.

The CDR3 region is CASSHFSSGRMNTEAFF. The DNA of the CDR3 is TGCGCCAGCAGCCATTTCTCTTCAGGCCGAATGAACACTGAAGCTTTCTTT. The chain links TRBV4-1 to TRBJ1-1; D gene unclear. CDR1 and CDR2 from the germline V gene are MGHRA and YSYEKL. This CDR3 comprises 17 residues. The germline V and J ends were trimmed by 3 bases and 0 bases, with 17 bases remaining between them.

The CDR3 DNA reads as TGTGCCAGCAGCCTCCAAACGGGTCTCTCTGGAAACACCATATATTTT. Translated: CASSLQTGLSGNTIYF. The rearrangement links TRBV6-2 or TRBV6-3 to TRBJ1-3; D is unresolved. V was trimmed by 6 bases and J by 0 bases, leaving 15 bases between them. The CDR3 runs to 16 residues. Germline V gives CDR1 MNHEY, CDR2 SVGEGT.

Only a few counts were recorded for this clone. J is TRBJ1-2 and V is TRBV7-2, with D unclear. Deletions cut 2 bases from V and 2 bases from J, with 3 bases between. The CDR3 spans 12 residues. Looked up from germline, CDR1 is SGHTA and CDR2 is FQGNSA. The CDR3 here is CASSLTNYGYTF. In DNA, the CDR3 is TGTGCCAGCAGCTTAACCAACTATGGCTACACCTTC.

The V call is TRBV14, the J call TRBJ1-1; TRBD1 agrees at 7 bases. The V segment lost 1 base and the J segment 8 bases; nucleotides outside the gene matches: 1. CDR3 size: 12 residues. The V gene's germline CDR1 is SGHDN and CDR2 FVKESK. The CDR3 loop reads CASSQAQGEAFF. The CDR3 DNA sequence: TGTGCCAGCAGCCAAGCACAGGGGGAAGCTTTCTTT.

The chain carries TRBV27 and TRBJ2-3, with D possibly matching TRBD1 (6 bases). V lost 5 bases, J lost 11 bases, and 20 bases lay in between. The CDR3 sequence is 14 residues long. CDR1 and CDR2 from the germline V gene are MNHEY and SMNVEV (reference sequence). The CDR3 nucleotides read TGTGCCAGCAGTGGGACACTACATACGATCGTGCAGTATTTT. Protein sequence: CASSGTLHTIVQYF.

This clone was observed once. The chain couples TRBV7-9 to TRBJ2-5; D gene ambiguous. The germline V and J ends were trimmed by 6 bases and 4 bases, with 9 bases remaining between them. CDR1 and CDR2 from the germline V gene are SEHNR and FQNEAQ (reference sequence). There are 12 residues in the CDR3. The CDR3 sequence is CASRGDGETQYF. The CDR3 bases are TGTGCCAGCAGAGGAGACGGAGAGACCCAGTACTTC.

The V and J genes are TRBV12-5 and TRBJ2-3, with D unclear. The ends were cut back, 6 bases at V and 1 base at J, with 8 bases in the middle. Germline loops: CDR1 LGHNT, CDR2 FRNRAP. The CDR3 runs 13 residues. CDR3 amino acids: CASGKSGTDTQYF. The CDR3 bases are TGTGCTAGTGGCAAATCGGGCACAGATACGCAGTATTTT.

V usage is TRBV28 and J usage is TRBJ2-1; 12 bases align to TRBD1. Germline loops: CDR1 MDHEN, CDR2 SYDVKM. Trimming removed 5 bases from V and 8 bases from J; junction bases left unmatched: 10. This CDR3 has 16 amino acids. The CDR3 DNA is TGTGCCAGCAGTCTCCCCCCGGGACAGGGGGCGTATGAGCAGTTCTTC. Translation: CASSLPPGQGAYEQFF.

This clone showed up just a few times. This rearrangement joins TRBV28 to TRBJ1-2; D remains unclear. The length of the CDR3 is 15 residues. The V and J ends lost 4 bases and 3 bases respectively, with 15 bases between them. Germline lookup yields CDR1 MDHEN and CDR2 SYDVKM. The CDR3 DNA is TGTGCCAGCAGTTCATCACCGTCCCGGCACTATGGCTACACCTTC. It codes for CASSSSPSRHYGYTF.

J is TRBJ2-7 and V is TRBV28; TRBD1 might be the D (7 bases). Germline V CDR1 and CDR2: MDHEN, SYDVKM. CDR3 length: 15 amino acids. V lost 7 bases and J 5 bases, leaving 21 bases between the germline ends. The CDR3 reads CASILSGGGIHEQYF. The CDR3 nucleotides are TGTGCCAGCATTCTATCAGGGGGAGGTATCCACGAGCAGTACTTC.

This clone was found a few times. The chain joins TRBV12-3 or TRBV12-4 to TRBJ1-5; no definite D call. V was cut by 0 bases and J by 3 bases, with 3 bases left in between. This CDR3 has 13 amino acids. The CDR3 protein is CASSLADNQPQHF. The CDR3 bases are TGTGCCAGCAGTTTAGCGGACAATCAGCCCCAGCATTTT.

In this sample, this clone turned up once. The CDR3 is CASSLGVSGRDYF. Written as DNA, the CDR3 is TGTGCCAGCAGCTTAGGGGTTAGCGGGAGGGATTACTTC. The chain is built from TRBV7-2 and TRBJ2-5; 11 nucleotides match TRBD2. The CDR3 sequence is 13 residues long. Trimming at V came to 1 base and at J to 14 bases, leaving 6 bases not matched to a gene. CDR1 SGHTA and CDR2 FQGNSA come from the germline V gene. Using reference TRBV7-2 and TRBJ2-5 for the parts outside the CDR3, the full variable domain is GAGVSQSPSNKVTEKGKDVELRCDPISGHTALYWYRQSLGQGLEFLIYFQGNSAPDKSGLPSDRFSAERTGGSVSTLTIQRTQQEDSAVYLCASSLGVSGRDYFGPGTRLLVL.

The rearrangement joins TRBV6-2 or TRBV6-3 to TRBJ2-7, with 12 bases that match TRBD2. The CDR3 is 18 residues long. The germline V gene encodes CDR1 MNHEY and CDR2 SVGEGT. V lost 5 bases, J lost 1 base, and 12 bases stayed unmatched. The CDR3, as DNA: TGTGCCAGCAGTACAAGCCGTCGGACTAGCGGGAAGTCCTACGAGCAGTACTTC. This translates into CASSTSRRTSGKSYEQYF.

In its sample, this clone was seen once. Here the CDR3 reads CSASFSLLRTDTQYF. CDR3 DNA sequence: TGCAGTGCTAGTTTTAGCCTACTTCGCACAGATACGCAGTATTTT. V usage is TRBV20-1 and J usage is TRBJ2-3; D not resolved. The CDR3 totals 15 residues. With 3 bases removed from V and 1 base from J, the gap between germline ends came to 14 bases. Germline V gene sequence: CDR1 DFQATT, CDR2 SNEGSKA (reference sequence).

The CDR3 loop reads CASSHSSGNTIYF. The CDR3 nucleotides read TGTGCCAGCAGCCATAGCTCTGGAAACACCATATATTTT. This sequence joins TRBV7-6 and TRBJ1-3; unclear D gene. V lost 5 bases and J 0 bases, leaving 5 bases between the germline ends. There are 13 residues in the CDR3. Germline lookup yields CDR1 SGHVS and CDR2 FNYEAQ.

V usage is TRBV28 and J usage is TRBJ1-2; TRBD1 matches at 9 bases. The V gene's germline CDR1 is MDHEN and CDR2 SYDVKM. Losses at the gene ends were 6 bases for V and 7 bases for J; bases not matched to a gene: 12. CDR3 size: 15 residues. The CDR3 spells CASRPPGQGYRGYTF. CDR3 sequence (DNA): TGTGCCAGCAGGCCTCCGGGACAGGGTTATCGTGGCTACACCTTC.

In this sample, this clone turned up once. The V call is TRBV19, the J call TRBJ1-2; tentative D call: TRBD1 (5 bases). Germline V gene data show CDR1 as LNHDA and CDR2 as SQIVND (reference sequence). V lost 8 bases and J 4 bases, leaving 20 bases between the germline ends. This CDR3 contains 15 residues. CDR3 nucleotides: TGTGCCAGTCTCCCAGACGGCAGGGAAGGCTATGGCTACACCTTC. Protein: CASLPDGREGYGYTF.

This chain joins TRBV14 and TRBJ2-3; D is unclear. Trimming took 0 bases from V and 9 from J, leaving 13 bases between them. The CDR3 is 14 residues long. Germline values: CDR1 SGHDN, CDR2 FVKESK. This CDR3 is CASSQDGPIRTQYF. CDR3 nucleotides: TGTGCCAGCAGCCAAGATGGCCCTATCAGAACGCAGTATTTT.

The chain recombines TRBV19 with TRBJ1-4; tentatively, D is TRBD1 (5 bases). V lost 4 bases to trimming and J lost 4 bases, with 16 bases between them. Germline V gene data show CDR1 as LNHDA and CDR2 as SQIVND (reference sequence). The CDR3 consists of 16 residues. This CDR3 is CASSTYGRARNEKLFF. Written as DNA, the CDR3 is TGTGCCAGTAGTACTTATGGCAGGGCCCGTAATGAAAAACTGTTTTTT.